This T cell receptor beta chain was observed in a study of shared clonotypes between healthy human individuals. CD8 cells regarded as naive lacked CD45RO, were positively chosen for CCR7, and omitted terminally differentiated effector memory CD45RA+ cells. Assay used: immunoSEQ multiplex PCR; TCRdb lists only in-frame clones, some missing. The sample carries approximately 2,000,000 clones, roughly 95% recorded once. This TCR was recovered from a man between 18 and 35 years old in good health. Some clones in this sample may be carry-over from other donors' samples. The source material was naive CD8+ T cells from PBMCs.

CDR3 sequence (DNA): TGTGCCAGCAGTGCGTCCTCCTACGAGCAGTACTTC. This gives the protein CASSASSYEQYF. J is TRBJ2-7 and V is TRBV6-1; D remains ambiguous. Germline CDR1 is MNHNS and CDR2 is SASEGT. The ends were cut back, 4 bases at V and 0 bases at J, with 4 bases in the middle. The CDR3 is made up of 12 amino acids.